Reported below is one T cell receptor (beta chain). Trimming took 4 bases from V and 7 from J, leaving 11 bases between them. The CDR3 sequence is 13 residues long. CDR1 and CDR2 (germline): SEHNR, FQNEAQ (reference sequence). The source of the sample is a study of blood T cell repertoires in COVID-19. Study-level background: The United States, Italy and Spain provided the acute and convalescent COVID-19 samples.

Participants' reported clinical history set cohort assignment. Produced via immunoSEQ multiplex PCR; TCRdb's table is partial and in-frame only. The repertoire holds some 390,000 clones, just under 90% seen once, with approximately 1.5% in the top ten. The sequencing sample was made of PBMCs or T cells enriched from blood (not recorded which). The rearrangement uses TRBV7-9 and TRBJ2-1; no firm D call. The source of this sequence is a woman aged 25 to 39 who had recovered from COVID-19. CDR3 nucleotides: TGTGCCAGCAGCTCTCCCAGTCTGAATGAGCAGTTCTTC. Its translation is CASSSPSLNEQFF.